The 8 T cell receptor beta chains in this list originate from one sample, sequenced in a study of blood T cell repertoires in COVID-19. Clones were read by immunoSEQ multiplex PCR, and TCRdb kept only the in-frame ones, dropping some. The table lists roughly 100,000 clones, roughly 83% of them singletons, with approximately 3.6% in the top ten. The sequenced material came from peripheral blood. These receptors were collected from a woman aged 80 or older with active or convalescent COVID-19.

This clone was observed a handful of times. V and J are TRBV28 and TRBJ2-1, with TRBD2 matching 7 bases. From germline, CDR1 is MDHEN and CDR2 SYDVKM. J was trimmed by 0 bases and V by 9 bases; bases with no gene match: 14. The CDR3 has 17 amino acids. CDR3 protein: CASTASGTKSSYNEQFF. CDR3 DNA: TGTGCCAGTACGGCTAGCGGCACGAAAAGCTCCTACAATGAGCAGTTCTTC.

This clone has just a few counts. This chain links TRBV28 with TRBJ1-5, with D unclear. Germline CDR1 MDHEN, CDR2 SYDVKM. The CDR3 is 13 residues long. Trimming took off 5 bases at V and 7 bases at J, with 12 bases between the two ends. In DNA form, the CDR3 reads TGTGCCAGCAGTACCCTTAATGGCCAGCCCCAGCATTTT. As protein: CASSTLNGQPQHF.

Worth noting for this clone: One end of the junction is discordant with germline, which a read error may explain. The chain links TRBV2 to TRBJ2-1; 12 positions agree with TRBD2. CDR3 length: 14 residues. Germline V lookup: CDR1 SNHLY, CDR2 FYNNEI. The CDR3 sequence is CASRVRTSGTQGIF. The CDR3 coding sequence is TGTGCCAGCAGAGTGCGGACTAGCGGGACCCAGGGGATCTTC. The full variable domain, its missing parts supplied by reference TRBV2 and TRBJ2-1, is EPEVTQTPSHQVTQMGQEVILRCVPISNHLYFYWYRQILGQKVEFLVSFYNNEISEKSEIFDDQFSVERPDGSNFTLKIRSTKLEDSAMYFCASRVRTSGTQGIFGPGTRLTVL.

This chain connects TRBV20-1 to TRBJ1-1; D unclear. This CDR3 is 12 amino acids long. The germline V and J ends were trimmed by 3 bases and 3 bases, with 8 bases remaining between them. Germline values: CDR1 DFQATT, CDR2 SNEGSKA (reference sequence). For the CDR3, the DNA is TGCAGTGCTAGTGGGCGGTACACTGAAGCTTTCTTT. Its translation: CSASGRYTEAFF.

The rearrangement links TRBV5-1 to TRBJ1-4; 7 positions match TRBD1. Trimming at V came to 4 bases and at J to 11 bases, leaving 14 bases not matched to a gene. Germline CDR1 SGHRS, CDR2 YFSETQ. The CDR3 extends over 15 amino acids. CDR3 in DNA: TGCGCCAGCAGCCCTACCGACAGGGAACTCGGGAAACTGTTTTTT. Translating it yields CASSPTDRELGKLFF.

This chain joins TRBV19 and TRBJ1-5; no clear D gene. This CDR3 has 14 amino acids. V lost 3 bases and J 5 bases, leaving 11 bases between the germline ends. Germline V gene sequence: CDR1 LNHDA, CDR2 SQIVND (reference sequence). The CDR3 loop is CASSIPGWDQPQHF. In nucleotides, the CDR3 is TGTGCCAGTAGTATTCCCGGGTGGGATCAGCCCCAGCATTTT.

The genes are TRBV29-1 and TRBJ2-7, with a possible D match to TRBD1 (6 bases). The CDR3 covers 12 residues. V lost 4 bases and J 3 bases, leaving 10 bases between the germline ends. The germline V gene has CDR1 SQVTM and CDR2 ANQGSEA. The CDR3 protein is CSVVDSNYEQYF. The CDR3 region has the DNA TGCAGCGTTGTGGACAGTAACTACGAGCAGTACTTC.

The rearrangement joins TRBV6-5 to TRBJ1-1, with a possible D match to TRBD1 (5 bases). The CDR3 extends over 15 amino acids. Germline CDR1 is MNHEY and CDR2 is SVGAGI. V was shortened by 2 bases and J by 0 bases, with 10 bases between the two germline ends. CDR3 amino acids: CASSYQGVMNTEAFF. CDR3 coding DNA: TGTGCCAGCAGTTACCAGGGCGTTATGAACACTGAAGCTTTCTTT.